This T cell receptor beta chain was sequenced during a study of response to subunit inactivated influenza vaccine. This clonotype was counted only a few times. The antigen is unknown. Findings of the study overall: Each seasonal influenza vaccination, the authors suggested, recruits few new T cells.

TCRdb processed the RT-PCR reads anew with MiXCR; each CDR3 protein has one entry. Of 150,000 or so distinct CDR3 sequences in the sample, about 11% are singletons; the top ten hold around 12%. The germline gives CDR1 DFQATT, CDR2 SNEGSKA (reference sequence). V was trimmed by 5 bases and J by 4 bases, leaving 12 bases between them. The CDR3 length is 13 residues. The starting material was non-naive T cells sorted from PBMCs, obtained roughly 47 days after vaccination. The chain is built from TRBV20-1 and TRBJ1-5; D is undetermined. The source of this sequence is a man aged 50 or older who received an inactivated influenza vaccine. The CDR3 loop is CSALRTPNQPQHF. The CDR3 DNA is TGCAGTGCTCTTCGGACGCCGAATCAGCCCCAGCATTTT.